One sample yielded the 26 T cell receptor beta chains listed below, sequenced in a study of blood T cell repertoires in COVID-19. The protocol was immunoSEQ multiplex PCR, while the TCRdb copy is restricted to in-frame clones and leaves out a portion. The data contain 200,000 to 250,000 clones, 84% of them singletons. The specimen sequenced was peripheral blood. The receptors come from a man aged 30-40 years with active or convalescent COVID-19.

The V gene is TRBV6-5, the J gene TRBJ1-5, with D unresolved. Trimming stripped 3 bases from V and 9 bases from J, with 9 bases between. The CDR3 runs 12 residues. Germline V gene sequence: CDR1 MNHEY, CDR2 SVGAGI. The CDR3 loop reads CASSYPQSPQHF. The CDR3 DNA is TGTGCCAGCAGTTATCCCCAGTCGCCCCAGCATTTT.

The chain is built from TRBV10-3 and TRBJ1-5; TRBD1 matches at 8 bases. Per the germline V gene, CDR1 is ENHRY and CDR2 is SYGVKD. The CDR3 is 13 residues long. Trimming at V came to 10 bases and at J to 4 bases, leaving 6 bases not matched to a gene. CDR3 residues: CATKGQGNQPQHF. The CDR3 region has the DNA TGTGCCACGAAAGGACAGGGAAATCAGCCCCAGCATTTT.

The chain uses TRBV5-4 and TRBJ2-3; a possible D gene is TRBD2 (5 bases). The V gene's germline CDR1 is SGHNT and CDR2 YYREEE (reference sequence). This CDR3 has 16 amino acids. V lost 4 bases to trimming and J lost 2 bases, with 17 bases between them. CDR3 sequence: CASSGVTPGNTDTQYF. DNA of the CDR3: TGTGCCAGCAGCGGTGTTACCCCCGGGAACACAGATACGCAGTATTTT.

This clone came up a few times. CDR3: CASSEALRTGRGEAFF. CDR3 sequence (DNA): TGTGCCAGCAGTGAAGCGCTTCGTACCGGCCGGGGTGAAGCTTTCTTT. The chain combines TRBV2 with TRBJ1-1; no definite D call. V was shortened by 0 bases and J by 7 bases, with 18 bases between the two germline ends. The CDR3 contains 16 residues. The germline V gene encodes CDR1 SNHLY and CDR2 FYNNEI.

This sequence joins TRBV7-2 and TRBJ2-3; 10 positions agree with TRBD2. This CDR3 contains 15 residues. CDR1 and CDR2 (germline): SGHTA, FQGNSA. V lost 5 bases to trimming and J lost 7 bases; unmatched junction nucleotides: 9. CDR3 sequence (DNA): TGTGCCAGCAGCCCCCGGACTAGCGGTGTAAATACGCAGTATTTT. Translation: CASSPRTSGVNTQYF.

The rearrangement uses TRBV6-5 and TRBJ2-5; the match to TRBD2 covers 7 bases. J was trimmed by 7 bases and V by 5 bases; bases with no gene match: 7. The CDR3 loop spans 13 amino acids. Germline V CDR1 and CDR2: MNHEY, SVGAGI. CDR3 region: CASSRTRERTQYF. In DNA form, the CDR3 reads TGTGCCAGCAGTCGGACTAGGGAACGGACCCAGTACTTC.

The chain links TRBV6-5 to TRBJ2-7; D is unclear. With 3 bases removed from V and 4 bases from J, the gap between germline ends came to 16 bases. Germline V gene data show CDR1 as MNHEY and CDR2 as SVGAGI. The CDR3 runs 15 residues. DNA of the CDR3: TGTGCCAGCAGTTATGAGACCCCCCCGGGTTACGAGCAGTACTTC. Translation: CASSYETPPGYEQYF.

This rearrangement joins TRBV28 to TRBJ1-2, with a tentative D call TRBD1 (5 bases). Germline CDR1 is MDHEN and CDR2 is SYDVKM. V lost 2 bases, J lost 6 bases, and 10 bases lay in between. This CDR3 comprises 13 residues. Here the CDR3 reads CASSLPGGNGYTF. CDR3 nucleotide sequence: TGTGCCAGCAGTTTACCGGGGGGTAATGGCTACACCTTC.

The DNA of the CDR3 is TGCGCCAGCAGCTTGGACCCCGGGACAGCACTGTTTTTT. It codes for CASSLDPGTALFF. The chain has TRBV5-1 and TRBJ1-4; 7 bases are shared with TRBD1. CDR1 is SGHRS, CDR2 YFSETQ, per germline. The CDR3 loop spans 13 amino acids. The trim removed 0 bases at V and 13 bases at J, leaving 6 bases unmatched.

The gene calls are TRBV6-5 and TRBJ1-2; TRBD1 agrees at 8 bases. V lost 6 bases, J lost 5 bases, and 8 bases stayed unmatched. This CDR3 comprises 14 residues. The germline gives CDR1 MNHEY, CDR2 SVGAGI. The CDR3 DNA is TGTGCCAGCAGACTCGCGGACAGGGCTTATGGCTACACCTTC. This encodes CASRLADRAYGYTF.

The J gene is TRBJ1-5, the V gene TRBV6-6, with D maybe TRBD1 (6 bases). This CDR3 contains 14 residues. Germline lookup yields CDR1 MNHNY and CDR2 SVGAGI (reference sequence). Trimming removed 6 bases from V and 7 bases from J, with 16 bases in between. This CDR3 reads CASRGGVRGQPQHF. For the CDR3, the DNA is TGTGCCAGCAGAGGGGGTGTCCGAGGGCAGCCCCAGCATTTT.

This clone was counted once. The chain employs TRBV11-2 and TRBJ1-3; 7 bases line up with TRBD1. This CDR3 is 16 amino acids long. Germline trimming cut 4 bases from V and 0 bases from J; bases unmatched to any gene: 6. Germline V gives CDR1 SGHAT, CDR2 FQNNGV. CDR3 in DNA: TGTGCCAGCAGCTCGGACAGGATGAGCTCTGGAAACACCATATATTTT. Translating gives CASSSDRMSSGNTIYF.

The genes are TRBV6-2 or TRBV6-3 and TRBJ2-3, with 11 bases aligning to TRBD1. V lost 0 bases to trimming and J lost 4 bases; unmatched junction nucleotides: 9. CDR3 length: 18 amino acids. CDR1 is MNHEY, CDR2 SVGEGT, per germline. The CDR3 DNA is TGTGCCAGCAGTTACTCGATACAGGACAGGGGGCGCCCAGATACGCAGTATTTT. Translated, it gives CASSYSIQDRGRPDTQYF.

Here the CDR3 reads CASSLVSGTPREKLFF. CDR3 DNA: TGCGCCAGCAGCTTGGTTTCCGGGACACCTAGGGAAAAACTGTTTTTT. The chain links TRBV5-1 to TRBJ1-4; TRBD1 might be the D (6 bases). V was pared by 0 bases and J by 8 bases, with 17 bases between. The CDR3 sequence is 16 residues long. The germline V gene has CDR1 SGHRS and CDR2 YFSETQ.

J is TRBJ2-7 and V is TRBV19, with TRBD1 identical over 9 bases. Germline-derived CDR1 and CDR2 are LNHDA and SQIVND (reference sequence). There are 14 residues in the CDR3. V shed 4 bases and J 6 bases; nucleotides not matched to a gene: 7. The CDR3 sequence: CASSTGTGPGEQYF. In DNA, the CDR3 is TGTGCCAGTAGTACCGGGACAGGGCCAGGCGAGCAGTACTTC.

The chain links TRBV7-2 to TRBJ1-6, with TRBD1 matching over 7 bases. Germline V CDR1 and CDR2: SGHTA, FQGNSA. V lost 5 bases and J lost 4; bases outside the gene matches: 2. This CDR3 has 14 amino acids. The DNA for the CDR3 is TGTGCCAGCAGCATACAGGGGTATAATTCACCCCTCCACTTT. Protein sequence: CASSIQGYNSPLHF.

The rearrangement links TRBV6-5 to TRBJ2-2; maybe TRBD1 (6 bases). There are 13 residues in the CDR3. CDR1 and CDR2 from the germline V gene are MNHEY and SVGAGI. Between the trimmed V and J ends, which lost 6 bases and 3 bases, there was a span of 8 bases. The CDR3 here is CASSDRYTGELFF. In DNA, the CDR3 is TGTGCCAGCAGCGACAGGTACACCGGGGAGCTGTTTTTT.

This clone came up a few times. The chain carries TRBV5-8 and TRBJ1-3, with D possibly matching TRBD1 (6 bases). Germline CDR1 and CDR2: SGHTS and YDEGEE. The CDR3 is 15 amino acids. V was clipped by 1 base and J by 2 bases, with 10 bases between them. This chain's CDR3 is CASSLRGTTGNTIYF. CDR3 bases: TGTGCCAGCAGCTTGAGGGGGACTACTGGAAACACCATATATTTT.

This clone was recorded at least ten times. The rearrangement joins TRBV27 to TRBJ1-1; the D is unclear. The germline gives CDR1 MNHEY, CDR2 SMNVEV (reference sequence). Trimming stripped 0 bases from V and 2 bases from J, with 16 bases between. The CDR3 is made up of 17 amino acids. In nucleotides, the CDR3 is TGTGCCAGCAGTTTATCGAACATATTTACAAGTAACACTGAAGCTTTCTTT. This encodes CASSLSNIFTSNTEAFF.

The chain recombines TRBV30 with TRBJ1-1; no reliable D call. With 1 base removed from V and 7 bases from J, the gap between germline ends came to 13 bases. The V gene's germline CDR1 is GTSNPN and CDR2 SVGIG (reference sequence). This CDR3 has 13 residues. CDR3 loop: CAWSDRWAIEAFF. CDR3 sequence (DNA): TGTGCCTGGAGTGACAGATGGGCCATTGAAGCTTTCTTT.

The V call is TRBV7-3, the J call TRBJ2-7; the D gene is possibly TRBD2 (5 bases). Germline assignment: CDR1 SGHTA and CDR2 FQGTGA. V was clipped by 2 bases and J by 0 bases, with 17 bases between them. CDR3 size: 17 residues. CDR3 nucleotide sequence: TGTGCCAGCAGCTTATCGCGGCGGGCGACTATCTCCTACGAGCAGTACTTC. Translating it yields CASSLSRRATISYEQYF.

This sequence joins TRBV29-1 and TRBJ2-1, with 7 positions matching TRBD2. With V trimmed by 3 bases and J by 8 bases, 13 bases remained unmatched. The CDR3 has 15 residues. The germline V gene has CDR1 SQVTM and CDR2 ANQGSEA. For the CDR3, the DNA is TGCAGCGTTGAGGAGCGGGGAGACGGTTGGGATGAGCAGTTCTTC. Residues: CSVEERGDGWDEQFF.

The chain is built from TRBV5-5 and TRBJ2-5, with 10 bases identical to TRBD1. CDR1 is SGHKS, CDR2 YYEKEE, per germline (reference sequence). The J segment lost 5 bases and the V segment lost 3 bases, leaving 13 bases of the junction unmatched. CDR3 length: 17 amino acids. CDR3 sequence reads: CASSSRRTGGIGETQYF. The CDR3 region has the DNA TGTGCCAGCAGCTCGCGCCGGACAGGGGGAATAGGGGAGACCCAGTACTTC.

The chain carries TRBV10-3 and TRBJ1-5; D is perhaps TRBD1 (5 bases). This CDR3 region has 13 residues. The V and J ends lost 8 bases and 4 bases respectively, with 12 bases between them. Germline V CDR1 and CDR2: ENHRY, SYGVKD. As DNA, the CDR3 is TGTGCCATCGGCTTGACAGAGAATCAGCCCCAGCATTTT. Translated: CAIGLTENQPQHF.

CDR3 sequence reads: CASSLAPSSGNEQFF. The CDR3 DNA is TGCGCCAGCAGCTTGGCCCCGTCGTCCGGCAATGAGCAGTTCTTC. The chain joins TRBV5-1 to TRBJ2-1, with D uncertain. This CDR3 comprises 15 residues. The germline gives CDR1 SGHRS, CDR2 YFSETQ. Trimming shortened V by 0 bases and J by 6 bases, and 13 bases separated the two germline ends.

The chain couples TRBV5-1 to TRBJ1-6, with unresolved D. Germline CDR1 reads SGHRS; CDR2 reads YFSETQ. V was trimmed by 2 bases and J by 12 bases, leaving 9 bases between them. The CDR3 runs to 12 residues. The DNA for the CDR3 is TGCGCCAGCAGCTTAGTCGGGGAACCCCTCCACTTT. Its translation is CASSLVGEPLHF.